At least ten counts were recorded for the clone carrying this T cell receptor (beta chain). The data derive from a study of CD8 T cells in ankylosing spondylitis. Preparation of TCR beta libraries was done by quantitative 5'-RACE with molecular barcodes. MiXCR was run by TCRdb on the 5' RACE reads, yielding one entry per CDR3 protein. The data show approximately 28,000 distinct CDR3 sequences, over 6.5% seen once. CDR3 length equals 13 residues. V lost 4 bases and J lost 5; bases outside the gene matches: 3. The sequenced sample consisted of blood. The clonotype comes from a male donor with ankylosing spondylitis or in good health (not recorded which). The gene calls are TRBV12-3 or TRBV12-4 and TRBJ2-5; 8 bases fit TRBD2. CDR3 nucleotide sequence: TGTGCCAGCAGTTCTGTAGCGGGGGAGACCCAGTACTTC. This translates into CASSSVAGETQYF.